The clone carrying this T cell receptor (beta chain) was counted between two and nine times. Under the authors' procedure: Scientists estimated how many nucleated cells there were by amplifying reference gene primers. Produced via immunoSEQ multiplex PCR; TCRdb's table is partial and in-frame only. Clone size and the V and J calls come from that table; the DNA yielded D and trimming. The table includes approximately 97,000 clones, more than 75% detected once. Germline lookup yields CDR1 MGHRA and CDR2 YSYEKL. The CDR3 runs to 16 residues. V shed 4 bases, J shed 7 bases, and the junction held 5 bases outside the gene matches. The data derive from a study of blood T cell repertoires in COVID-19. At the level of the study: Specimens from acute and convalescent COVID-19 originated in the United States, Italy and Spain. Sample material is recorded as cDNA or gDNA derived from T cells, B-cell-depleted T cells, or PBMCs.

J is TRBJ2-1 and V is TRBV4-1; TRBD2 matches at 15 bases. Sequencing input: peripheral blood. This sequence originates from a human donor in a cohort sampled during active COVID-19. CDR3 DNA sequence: TGCGCCAGCAGCCGAGGACTAGCGGGGGGGTTGAATGAGCAGTTCTTC. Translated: CASSRGLAGGLNEQFF.